The T cell receptor beta chain described here comes from a study of T cell responses to AZD1222 COVID-19 vaccine. The table came from immunoSEQ multiplex PCR; TCRdb's copy has only in-frame clones and leaves some out. The sample carries 130,000 or so clones, about 86% recorded once. Trimming removed 4 bases at V and 3 bases at J, with 10 bases between. The CDR3 has 13 amino acids. The germline V gene encodes CDR1 LGHDT and CDR2 YNNKEL (reference sequence). The chain carries TRBV3-1 (or the pseudogene TRBV3-2) and TRBJ2-7; the D is unclear. The sequence came from an adult in good health. The sequencing used peripheral blood, collected on day 0 of AZD1222 vaccination. The CDR3, as DNA: TGTGCCAGCAGCCTAGTAGGCAGCTACGAGCAGTACTTC. This sequence encodes CASSLVGSYEQYF.